Listed here are 20 T cell receptor beta chains from one sample, sequenced in a study of T cell responses to AZD1222 COVID-19 vaccine. Assay: immunoSEQ multiplex PCR; the TCRdb copy retains only in-frame clones and omits some. Here the sample spans some 150,000 clones, 85% to 95% being singletons. Sequenced here: peripheral blood, sampled on day 0 of AZD1222 vaccination. The receptors derive from an adult in good health.

The genes are TRBV5-1 and TRBJ2-2; 10 positions agree with TRBD1. This CDR3 is 15 amino acids long. V gave up 4 bases and J gave up 6 bases; unmatched junction bases: 6. The germline gives CDR1 SGHRS, CDR2 YFSETQ. CDR3 nucleotide sequence: TGCGCCAGCAGCCAAGGACAGGGGGTTCCCGGGGAGCTGTTTTTT. Protein: CASSQGQGVPGELFF.

The chain joins TRBV27 to TRBJ1-6; 9 bases are shared with TRBD1. CDR3 length: 15 amino acids. Germline V gene data show CDR1 as MNHEY and CDR2 as SMNVEV (reference sequence). The V and J ends lost 6 bases and 8 bases, in that order; junction bases with no gene match: 8. The CDR3 sequence is CASRDFGQGHSPLHF. As DNA, the CDR3 is TGTGCCAGCAGGGACTTCGGACAGGGGCATTCACCCCTCCACTTT.

This clone was seen only once. This chain uses TRBV10-1 with TRBJ1-1; D unresolved. This CDR3 contains 15 residues. Germline V gene sequence: CDR1 WNHNN, CDR2 SYGVQD (reference sequence). V gave up 0 bases and J gave up 1 base, with 9 bases separating them. CDR3 nucleotides: TGCGCCAGCAGTGAGTCCCGGGCGGGGAACACTGAAGCTTTCTTT. Protein sequence: CASSESRAGNTEAFF.

Only a few counts were recorded for this clone. CDR3 DNA sequence: TGTGCCAGCAGCCCAACGACAGCTATGAACACTGAAGCTTTCTTT. Its protein product is CASSPTTAMNTEAFF. The rearrangement joins TRBV5-5 to TRBJ1-1; the D gene is possibly TRBD1 (5 bases). This CDR3 is built from 15 residues. CDR1 SGHKS and CDR2 YYEKEE come from the germline V gene (reference sequence). V gave up 4 bases and J gave up 0 bases, with 13 bases separating them. Supplemented by reference TRBV5-5 and TRBJ1-1, the full variable domain reads DAGVTQSPTHLIKTRGQQVTLRCSPISGHKSVSWYQQVLGQGPQFIFQYYEKEERGRGNFPDRFSARQFPNYSSELNVNALLLGDSALYLCASSPTTAMNTEAFFGQGTRLTVV.

This clone was counted a few times. The chain's CDR3 is CASSLGQLRNSPLHF. Written as DNA, the CDR3 is TGTGCCAGCAGCTTAGGACAGCTCCGTAATTCACCCCTCCACTTT. J is TRBJ1-6 and V is TRBV5-6; D possibly corresponds to TRBD1 (6 bases). Germline-derived CDR1 and CDR2 are SGHDT and YYEEEE. V was shortened by 2 bases and J by 6 bases, with 12 bases between the two germline ends. The CDR3 has 15 residues.

This chain connects TRBV3-1 (or the pseudogene TRBV3-2) to TRBJ2-3, with 8 bases matching TRBD2. The J segment lost 11 bases and the V segment lost 0 bases, leaving 19 bases of the junction unmatched. The CDR3 totals 18 residues. Germline V gene data show CDR1 as LGHDT and CDR2 as YNNKEL (reference sequence). CDR3 bases: TGTGCCAGCAGCCAAGATCTCCCGGGGGGGGGAGCTAGAGCCGAGCAGTATTTT. Encoded protein: CASSQDLPGGGARAEQYF.

This chain joins TRBV10-1 and TRBJ2-7; D perhaps matches TRBD1 (7 bases). Trimming removed 5 bases from V and 5 bases from J, with 16 bases in between. CDR3 length equals 14 residues. Germline V CDR1 and CDR2: WNHNN, SYGVQD (reference sequence). The CDR3 DNA reads TGCGCCAGCAGTAAGGCAGGGGGGTCCCACGAGCAGTACTTC. Residues: CASSKAGGSHEQYF.

J is TRBJ1-4 and V is TRBV4-1; D is perhaps TRBD1 (5 bases). V was shortened by 4 bases and J by 5 bases, with 14 bases between the two germline ends. The CDR3 spans 15 residues. The germline CDR1 and CDR2 sequences are MGHRA and YSYEKL. The chain's CDR3 is CASSLPGLLNEKLFF. CDR3 coding DNA: TGCGCCAGCAGCCTACCGGGACTACTAAATGAAAAACTGTTTTTT.

V is TRBV10-2 and J is TRBJ1-2, with a tentative D call TRBD1 (5 bases). The CDR3 extends over 11 amino acids. V lost 7 bases, J lost 4 bases, and 7 bases lay in between. CDR1 is WSHSY and CDR2 is SAAADI in the germline V gene. The CDR3 is CASMGVYGYTF. The CDR3 nucleotides are TGCGCCAGCATGGGGGTCTATGGCTACACCTTC.

The chain couples TRBV5-1 to TRBJ1-5; no definite D call. The CDR3 is 14 residues long. Germline assignment: CDR1 SGHRS and CDR2 YFSETQ. Trimming took off 0 bases at V and 3 bases at J, with 7 bases between the two ends. In DNA, the CDR3 is TGCGCCAGCAGCTTGGGCCCATTCAATCAGCCCCAGCATTTT. It translates to CASSLGPFNQPQHF.

V is TRBV19 and J is TRBJ1-2, with TRBD1 matching 9 bases. J was trimmed by 4 bases and V by 5 bases; bases with no gene match: 11. Germline CDR1 LNHDA, CDR2 SQIVND (reference sequence). This CDR3 has 16 residues. The CDR3 DNA reads TGTGCCAGTAGTCCTCCGGGGACAGGGAAAAGCTATGGCTACACCTTC. This translates into CASSPPGTGKSYGYTF.

The rearrangement uses TRBV27 and TRBJ2-1; no definite D call. Germline assignment: CDR1 MNHEY and CDR2 SMNVEV (reference sequence). This CDR3 is built from 13 residues. V shed 0 bases and J shed 13 bases, with 13 bases lying between them. CDR3 loop: CASSLSWRLAQFF. Here the CDR3 DNA reads TGTGCCAGCAGTTTATCGTGGAGACTTGCCCAGTTCTTC.

The V call is TRBV14, the J call TRBJ2-7, with TRBD1 matching 10 bases. Per the germline V gene, CDR1 is SGHDN and CDR2 is FVKESK. CDR3 size: 17 residues. J was trimmed by 2 bases and V by 2 bases; bases with no gene match: 9. The CDR3 protein is CASSQQGQGKGAYEQYF. CDR3 bases: TGTGCCAGCAGCCAACAGGGACAGGGGAAGGGCGCCTACGAGCAGTACTTC. Filled out from reference TRBV14 and TRBJ2-7, the complete variable domain reads EAGVTQFPSHSVIEKGQTVTLRCDPISGHDNLYWYRRVMGKEIKFLLHFVKESKQDESGMPNNRFLAERTGGTYSTLKVQPAELEDSGVYFCASSQQGQGKGAYEQYFGPGTRLTVT.

V gene TRBV5-1 combines with J gene TRBJ2-3; D is uncertain. In germline, CDR1 is SGHRS, CDR2 YFSETQ. The CDR3 totals 13 residues. Trimming took off 5 bases at V and 4 bases at J, with 11 bases between the two ends. The CDR3 spells CASRLGLSDTQYF. DNA of the CDR3: TGCGCCAGCAGACTGGGATTATCAGATACGCAGTATTTT.

Only one count was recorded for this clone. The chain couples TRBV19 to TRBJ2-2; 15 bases align to TRBD2. V lost 4 bases and J lost 4; bases outside the gene matches: 7. Germline V gene lookup returns CDR1 LNHDA and CDR2 SQIVND (reference sequence). The CDR3 is made up of 18 amino acids. CDR3 region: CASSKGTSGRPSTGELFF. CDR3 DNA sequence: TGTGCCAGTAGTAAGGGGACTAGCGGGAGGCCCAGCACCGGGGAGCTGTTTTTT.

This chain connects TRBV27 to TRBJ1-2, with a possible D match to TRBD1 (6 bases). The CDR3 extends over 13 amino acids. Deletions cut 8 bases from V and 9 bases from J, with 19 bases between. The germline V gene has CDR1 MNHEY and CDR2 SMNVEV (reference sequence). In nucleotides, the CDR3 is TGTGCCAGCCGTGAAACAGGGTTCGCGCGCTACACCTTC. Residues: CASRETGFARYTF.

This chain links TRBV9 with TRBJ1-2; TRBD1 agrees at 7 bases. CDR3 size: 13 residues. Per germline, CDR1 SGDLS and CDR2 YYNGEE. V gave up 3 bases and J gave up 4 bases; unmatched junction bases: 3. The CDR3 DNA is TGTGCCAGCAGCGCGACAGGGTTCTATGGCTACACCTTC. Translated, it gives CASSATGFYGYTF. The whole variable domain, filled in from reference TRBV9 and TRBJ1-2, reads DSGVTQTPKHLITATGQRVTLRCSPRSGDLSVYWYQQSLDQGLQFLIQYYNGEERAKGNILERFSAQQFPDLHSELNLSSLELGDSALYFCASSATGFYGYTFGSGTRLTVV.

V is TRBV5-1 and J is TRBJ2-3, with 7 bases matching TRBD2. This CDR3 region has 14 residues. Germline trimming cut 5 bases from V and 0 bases from J; bases unmatched to any gene: 3. CDR1 SGHRS and CDR2 YFSETQ come from the germline V gene. CDR3 sequence reads: CASSSGQSTDTQYF. CDR3 nucleotides: TGCGCCAGCAGTAGCGGGCAGAGCACAGATACGCAGTATTTT.

This sequence joins TRBV4-2 and TRBJ2-3; D call uncertain. V lost 2 bases, J lost 1 base, and 13 bases lay in between. This CDR3 spans 16 amino acids. Germline V CDR1 and CDR2: LGHNA, YNFKEQ. This chain's CDR3 is CASSQLLGQRTDTQYF. CDR3 DNA: TGTGCCAGCAGCCAATTATTGGGCCAGCGCACAGATACGCAGTATTTT.

V and J are TRBV2 and TRBJ1-5, with D unclear. Trimming pared 6 bases from V and 5 bases from J, leaving 11 bases between. Looked up from germline, CDR1 is SNHLY and CDR2 is FYNNEI. The length of the CDR3 is 13 residues. The CDR3 DNA is TGTGCCAGCAGCCGGACGGATGATCAGCCCCAGCATTTT. This gives the protein CASSRTDDQPQHF. Complete variable domain (other parts from reference TRBV2 and TRBJ1-5): EPEVTQTPSHQVTQMGQEVILRCVPISNHLYFYWYRQILGQKVEFLVSFYNNEISEKSEIFDDQFSVERPDGSNFTLKIRSTKLEDSAMYFCASSRTDDQPQHFGDGTRLSIL.